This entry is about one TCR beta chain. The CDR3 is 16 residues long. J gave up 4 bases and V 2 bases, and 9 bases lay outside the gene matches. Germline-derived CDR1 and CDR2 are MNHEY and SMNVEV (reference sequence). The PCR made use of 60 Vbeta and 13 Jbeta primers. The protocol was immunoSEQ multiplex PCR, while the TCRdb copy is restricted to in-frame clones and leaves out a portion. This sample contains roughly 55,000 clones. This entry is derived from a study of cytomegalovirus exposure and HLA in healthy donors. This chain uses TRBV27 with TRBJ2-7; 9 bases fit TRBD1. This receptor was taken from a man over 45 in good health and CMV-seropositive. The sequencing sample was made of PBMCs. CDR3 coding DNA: TGTGCCAGCAGTTTACTCGCCGGGACAGGGTTGTACGAGCAGTACTTC. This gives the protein CASSLLAGTGLYEQYF.